This T cell receptor beta chain is drawn from a study of cytomegalovirus exposure and HLA in healthy donors. Sequenced by immunoSEQ multiplex PCR; TCRdb stores in-frame clones only, minus some. This table has 300,000 to 400,000 clones, 88% appearing once. The CDR3 consists of 13 residues. Germline CDR1 and CDR2: MGHRA and YSYEKL. V gave up 5 bases and J gave up 7 bases; unmatched junction bases: 6. This rearrangement joins TRBV4-1 to TRBJ1-2; 8 nucleotides match TRBD1. Source material: PBMCs. This clonotype was sampled from a man younger than 40 in good health and CMV-seronegative. CDR3 region: CASSFDRGGGYTF. The CDR3, as DNA: TGCGCCAGCAGCTTTGACAGGGGAGGTGGCTACACCTTC.